These T cell receptor beta chains were read from a single sample in a study of cytomegalovirus exposure and HLA in healthy donors. Assay used: immunoSEQ multiplex PCR; TCRdb lists only in-frame clones, some missing. This sample yields fewer than 150,000 clones, of which 65% to 80% are seen a single time; 2.7% belongs to the top ten. Source material: PBMCs. Source of these receptors: a woman in her thirties or forties in good health and CMV-seropositive. Each CDR3 is given with its conserved first and last residue. Each record gives: J gene, V gene, D gene, clone size, CDR3 DNA, CDR3 protein. The D gene is left open where the match is weak. Where a row states a size, it is once, few, many or the class of an expanded clone; other rows omit it.

TRBJ1-4 | TRBV4-3 | TRBD1 | - | TGCGCCAGCAGCCAAGATCTTAGTCTTCTCGGAGGGGGCAGTGAAAAACTGTTTTTT | CASSQDLSLLGGGSEKLFF
TRBJ2-7 | TRBV7-9 | - | - | TGTGCCAGCAGCTTAGCCAGGTCCTACGAGCAGTACTTC | CASSLARSYEQYF
TRBJ2-3 | TRBV2 | TRBD2 | - | TGTGCCAGCAGAGCTCTAGCGGGGAGCACTAGCACAGATACGCAGTATTTT | CASRALAGSTSTDTQYF
TRBJ2-5 | TRBV9 | - | once | TGTGCCAGCAGCAGGGGTCAGCAAGAGACCCAGTACTTC | CASSRGQQETQYF
TRBJ1-5 | TRBV4-3 | TRBD1 | few | TGCGCCAGCAGCCGGGACAGGGGACAGCCCCAGCATTTT | CASSRDRGQPQHF
TRBJ2-7 | TRBV19 | TRBD1 | - | TGTGCCAGTACCCCGACAGGGGCAGGGTACGAGCAGTACTTC | CASTPTGAGYEQYF
TRBJ1-5 | TRBV10-3 | - | - | TGTGCCATCAGTGAGGGTCAGAATAGCAATCAGCCCCAGCATTTT | CAISEGQNSNQPQHF
TRBJ1-2 | TRBV19 | - | - | TGTGCCAGTAAACAGGTCCATGGCTACACCTTC | CASKQVHGYTF
TRBJ2-5 | TRBV7-3 | - | - | TGTGCCAGCAGCACCAGGACTGGGCCCGCGACCCAGTACTTC | CASSTRTGPATQYF
TRBJ2-7 | TRBV7-6 | TRBD2 | - | TGTGCCAGCAGCCCAACCCCGGGGGGGTTAAGCTACGAGCAGTACTTC | CASSPTPGGLSYEQYF
TRBJ2-7 | TRBV23-1 | - | - | TGCGCCAGCAGTCATTTGTGCTGGGAGCCTCGGGAGCAGTACTTC | CASSHLCWEPREQYF
TRBJ2-2 | TRBV19 | TRBD1 | - | TGTGCCAGTAGGTTAAGGACAGGGGGCCCAACCGGGGAGCTGTTTTTT | CASRLRTGGPTGELFF
TRBJ2-7 | TRBV5-1 | TRBD2 | - | TGCGCCAGCCGGATAGCGGGAGAGGTGACCTACGAGCAGTACTTC | CASRIAGEVTYEQYF
TRBJ2-7 | TRBV9 | - | few | TGTGCCAGCAGCCCCCGAGTGAGAGCCTACGAGCAGTACTTC | CASSPRVRAYEQYF
TRBJ1-1 | TRBV18 | TRBD1 | - | TGTGCCAGCTCACCGACAGGGGTGAACACTGAAGCTTTCTTT | CASSPTGVNTEAFF
TRBJ2-5 | TRBV10-3 | TRBD1 | - | TGTGCCATCAGTGATACCGGGACAGTACAAGAGACCCAGTACTTC | CAISDTGTVQETQYF
TRBJ2-5 | TRBV6-6 | TRBD2 | - | TGTGCCAGCAGTGCTCCGGGCGGGAGGGGGGGGGAGACCCAGTACTTC | CASSAPGGRGGETQYF
TRBJ2-7 | TRBV5-1 | TRBD2 | - | TGCGCCAGCAGCACCGGGACTAGCGGGAGCGCCTACGAGCAGTACTTC | CASSTGTSGSAYEQYF
TRBJ1-2 | TRBV6-5 | - | - | TGTGCCAGCAGCCCAGGGTTAGCTACCAACTATGGCTACACCTTC | CASSPGLATNYGYTF
TRBJ2-7 | TRBV6-5 | - | - | TGTGCCAGCAGCTCCACTGGGGCCGTCTACGAGCAGTACTTC | CASSSTGAVYEQYF
TRBJ1-4 | TRBV5-4 | - | few | TGTGCCAGCAGCTCACAGGGTATTGTGGGTGAAAAACTGTTTTTT | CASSSQGIVGEKLFF
TRBJ1-2 | TRBV28 | - | - | TGTGCCAGCAGTTCGGGAACAGTGGCAGACTATGGCTACACCTTC | CASSSGTVADYGYTF
TRBJ2-2 | TRBV4-2 | TRBD1 | - | TGTGCCAGCAGCCTTGGGACAGACTACACCGGGGAGCTGTTTTTT | CASSLGTDYTGELFF
TRBJ2-2 | TRBV19 | TRBD2 | once | TGTGCCAGTAGTATGGCGGGGGGCATCGGGGAGCTGTTTTTT | CASSMAGGIGELFF
TRBJ2-5 | TRBV5-1 | TRBD2 | few | TGCGCCAGCAGCTTCCCTCCGCGGGGGGGCGGGGAGACCCAGTACTTC | CASSFPPRGGGETQYF
TRBJ2-5 | TRBV15 | TRBD2 | - | TGTGCCACCAGCAGAAGCACCGGGGGGGAGACCCAGTACTTC | CATSRSTGGETQYF
TRBJ2-7 | TRBV19 | - | - | TGTGCCAGTAGTACCGGACAGATCGGGCGATACGAGCAGTACTTC | CASSTGQIGRYEQYF
TRBJ2-7 | TRBV19 | TRBD2 | - | TGTGCCAGTAGTGCGACTAGCGGGACGGGGGAGCAGTACTTC | CASSATSGTGEQYF
TRBJ2-7 | TRBV18 | - | - | TGTGCCAGCTCACCTGGGGAGTACGAGCAGTACTTC | CASSPGEYEQYF
TRBJ1-1 | TRBV6-1 | TRBD1 | once | TGTGCCAGCAGTGAAGCGGTTGGGGAGGACAGGGTTTATACCACTGAAGCTTTCTTT | CASSEAVGEDRVYTTEAFF
TRBJ1-6 | TRBV5-4 | - | - | TGTGCCAGCAGCTTCGACGGTAGGGGGTTTGATTCACCCCTCCACTTT | CASSFDGRGFDSPLHF
TRBJ2-3 | TRBV2 | - | - | TGTGCCAGCAAATCGGACGCGGGGACAGATACGCAGTATTTT | CASKSDAGTDTQYF
TRBJ2-3 | TRBV19 | - | - | TGTGCCAGTATGTCTAGCTTGACAGATACGCAGTATTTT | CASMSSLTDTQYF
TRBJ1-6 | TRBV2 | TRBD1 | - | TGTGCCAGCAGTGGACGACAGGGGAATTCACCCCTCCACTTT | CASSGRQGNSPLHF
TRBJ2-7 | TRBV13 | TRBD2 | - | TGTGCCAGCAGGCCTAGGGGGCTAGCGGGAGTAGGAGGATCCGAGCAGTACTTC | CASRPRGLAGVGGSEQYF
TRBJ1-1 | TRBV18 | - | - | TGTGCCAGCTCACCCCTCGGCGGCCCCAGGGGTTACACTGAAGCTTTCTTT | CASSPLGGPRGYTEAFF
TRBJ1-6 | TRBV15 | TRBD1 | - | TGTGCCACCAGCACCAGGGGGCATGGTTCACCCCTCCACTTT | CATSTRGHGSPLHF
TRBJ1-2 | TRBV5-4 | TRBD1 | - | TGTGCCAGCACCAAGGCCGGGACAGGGCACGGCTACACCTTC | CASTKAGTGHGYTF
TRBJ1-6 | TRBV5-4 | - | once | TGTGCCAGCACCCCTTGGCCCGCGGACAGCACTAATTCACCCCTCCACTTT | CASTPWPADSTNSPLHF
TRBJ2-3 | TRBV29-1 | - | - | TGCAGCGTCTCCCCGGGAACTAGCACAGATACGCAGTATTTT | CSVSPGTSTDTQYF
TRBJ1-2 | TRBV25-1 | TRBD1 | - | TGTGCCAGCGTCGACAGGGTAGATGGCTACACCTTC | CASVDRVDGYTF
TRBJ2-7 | TRBV5-1 | - | few | TGCGCCAGCAGCTTGGAATCGCCCAGACTGGGCGAGCAGTACTTC | CASSLESPRLGEQYF
TRBJ2-5 | TRBV28 | - | few | TGTGCCAGCAGTTTCGGTGGACAAAACTGGGAGACCCAGTACTTC | CASSFGGQNWETQYF
TRBJ1-5 | TRBV19 | - | - | TGTGCCAGTGGTCGAGGCGATTATAGCAATCAGCCCCAGCATTTT | CASGRGDYSNQPQHF
TRBJ2-3 | TRBV9 | TRBD2 | - | TGTGCCAGCAGCCCCCAATCCGGGACTAGCATATATACGCAGTATTTT | CASSPQSGTSIYTQYF
TRBJ2-2 | TRBV4-1 | TRBD2 | - | TGCGCCAGCAGCCTCCAGCGGGGGGCTACCGGGGAGCTGTTTTTT | CASSLQRGATGELFF